The 11 T cell receptor beta chains listed next were all sequenced from one sample in a study of T cells in Graves' hyperthyroidism and ophthalmopathy. TCR beta CDR3 sequences were amplified from RNA transcripts. The TCR CDR3 first-round RT-PCR relied on the HTBI primer set. MiXCR, applied by TCRdb to the multiplex PCR reads, yields one record per CDR3 protein. The data show a few hundred thousand distinct CDR3 sequences, about 20% seen once. The sample was blood. The receptor source for this set is a woman aged 45 to 65 with Graves' hyperthyroidism.

The chain has TRBV5-6 and TRBJ2-2, with unresolved D. The CDR3 contains 14 residues. Germline loops: CDR1 SGHDT, CDR2 YYEEEE. The germline V and J ends were trimmed by 4 bases and 5 bases, with 12 bases remaining between them. Here the CDR3 reads CASSPTEWTGELFF. The CDR3 DNA reads TGTGCCAGCAGCCCCACGGAGTGGACCGGGGAGCTGTTTTTT.

The gene calls are TRBV20-1 and TRBJ2-5, with D unclear. This CDR3 spans 13 amino acids. V gave up 3 bases and J gave up 1 base, with 9 bases separating them. CDR1 and CDR2 from the germline V gene are DFQATT and SNEGSKA (reference sequence). This chain's CDR3 is CSASDSLQETQYF. The DNA of the CDR3 is TGCAGTGCTAGTGACTCCCTCCAAGAGACCCAGTACTTC.

Many counts were recorded for this clonotype. The chain carries TRBV28 and TRBJ1-5; D unclear. Germline assignment: CDR1 MDHEN and CDR2 SYDVKM. Trimming stripped 8 bases from V and 1 base from J, with 15 bases between. The CDR3 loop spans 15 amino acids. The CDR3 here is CASFDNLGSNQPQHF. DNA for the CDR3: TGTGCCAGCTTTGACAATTTAGGGAGCAATCAGCCCCAGCATTTT.

The genes are TRBV4-1 and TRBJ2-1; TRBD1 agrees at 7 bases. CDR1 is MGHRA, CDR2 YSYEKL, per germline. V trimming: 1 base; J trimming: 0 bases; junction bases outside the gene matches: 0. This CDR3 region has 15 residues. This CDR3 is CASSQAGGSYNEQFF. The CDR3 nucleotides read TGCGCCAGCAGCCAAGCAGGGGGCTCCTACAATGAGCAGTTCTTC.

This clonotype occurred many times. This rearrangement joins TRBV12-3 or TRBV12-4 to TRBJ1-2, with 9 bases aligning to TRBD1. The CDR3 contains 14 residues. J lost 6 bases, V lost 1 base, and 3 bases had no gene match. Written as DNA, the CDR3 is TGTGCCAGCAGTTTAGGTGGGACAGGGAATGGCTACACCTTC. This codes for CASSLGGTGNGYTF.

This clonotype was recorded at least ten times. The rearrangement links TRBV7-2 to TRBJ2-7, with TRBD2 matching 7 bases. The CDR3 extends over 15 amino acids. From germline, CDR1 is SGHTA and CDR2 FQGNSA. J gave up 4 bases and V 3 bases, and 9 bases lay outside the gene matches. The CDR3 protein is CASSLSSGEGYEQYF. The CDR3 DNA reads as TGTGCCAGCAGCTTGTCGTCTGGGGAGGGATACGAGCAGTACTTC.

V usage is TRBV10-3 and J usage is TRBJ1-2; D gene unclear. Looked up from germline, CDR1 is ENHRY and CDR2 is SYGVKD. V lost 7 bases to trimming and J lost 8 bases, with 14 bases between them. The CDR3 length is 12 residues. This chain's CDR3 is CAIIIEAGGYTF. CDR3 bases: TGTGCCATCATAATTGAGGCTGGAGGCTACACCTTC.

This clonotype was picked up a small number of times. The genes are TRBV9 and TRBJ1-1, with D unclear. The CDR3 length is 13 residues. Germline CDR1 is SGDLS and CDR2 is YYNGEE. The V end was cut by 0 bases, the J end by 3 bases, with 6 bases between. This chain's CDR3 is CASSVGPDTEAFF. The CDR3 DNA reads TGTGCCAGCAGCGTAGGCCCGGACACTGAAGCTTTCTTT.

This chain joins TRBV28 and TRBJ2-6, with 11 bases identical to TRBD2. J lost 0 bases, V lost 3 bases, and 4 bases had no gene match. The germline CDR1 and CDR2 sequences are MDHEN and SYDVKM. The CDR3 length is 18 residues. This chain's CDR3 is CASSFLAGGISGANVLTF. CDR3 nucleotide sequence: TGTGCCAGCAGTTTCCTAGCGGGGGGCATCTCTGGGGCCAACGTCCTGACTTTC.

CDR3 residues: CASIGGTHQPQHF. CDR3 sequence (DNA): TGTGCCAGCATTGGAGGGACCCATCAGCCCCAGCATTTT. This chain connects TRBV28 to TRBJ1-5, with a possible D match to TRBD1 (5 bases). The V end was cut by 7 bases, the J end by 5 bases, with 12 bases between. The CDR3 spans 13 residues. Germline V gene lookup returns CDR1 MDHEN and CDR2 SYDVKM.

V gene TRBV4-2 combines with J gene TRBJ1-2; D ambiguous. Germline loops: CDR1 LGHNA, CDR2 YNFKEQ. The germline V and J ends were trimmed by 0 bases and 4 bases, with 12 bases remaining between them. The CDR3 loop spans 15 amino acids. Written as DNA, the CDR3 is TGTGCCAGCAGCCAAGATTCCGAGGGAAGCTATGGCTACACCTTC. Protein sequence: CASSQDSEGSYGYTF.